This T cell receptor (beta chain) was found in a study of T cell responses to AZD1222 COVID-19 vaccine. The CDR3 is made up of 18 amino acids. Trimming took 3 bases from V and 4 from J, leaving 24 bases between them. Germline assignment: CDR1 KGHSH and CDR2 LQKENI. Assay: immunoSEQ multiplex PCR; the TCRdb copy retains only in-frame clones and omits some. This table holds about 130,000 clones, approximately 85% found once. The chain joins TRBV18 to TRBJ1-1, with D unclear. The source of this sequence is an adult in good health. The sequencing here drew on peripheral blood, taken on day 0 of AZD1222 vaccination. This CDR3 is CASSPMTVRETMGTEAFF. CDR3 nucleotide sequence: TGTGCCAGCTCACCGATGACCGTCCGGGAGACCATGGGCACTGAAGCTTTCTTT.